A selection of T cell receptor beta chains follows, all from one sample in a study of CD8+ T cells in alopecia areata. Libraries were prepared by immunoSEQ multiplex PCR; TCRdb keeps only in-frame clonotypes and omits some of them. The sample has approximately 57,000 clones, 96% seen once. The starting material was CD8+ T cells sorted from blood, obtained at week 0. The receptor set was obtained from a human donor with alopecia areata. The conserved cysteine and the conserved F or W are not part of the CDR3 here. The order of the fields is J gene, V gene, CDR3 protein.

>TRBJ2-1|TRBV5-1
ASSLGAGKDEQF
>TRBJ1-2|TRBV7-2
ASSLDTRAGYT
>TRBJ2-7|TRBV7-2
ASSLEYELIYEQY
>TRBJ2-7|TRBV4-3
ASSQGLAVYEQY
>TRBJ2-4|TRBV5-6
ASSSGAGLAKNIQY
>TRBJ2-4|TRBV27
ASSPTGHNNIQY
>TRBJ2-2|TRBV25-1
ASSGRALANTGELF
>TRBJ2-5|TRBV29-1
SVAPGQVFTPQETQY
>TRBJ1-2|TRBV19
ASSMNSYYGYT
>TRBJ1-1|TRBV7-9
ASSLAQGAVTEAF
>TRBJ2-7|TRBV23-1
ASSQPDYYEQY
>TRBJ2-7|TRBV6-6
ASSYSMQGSSYEQY
>TRBJ2-3|TRBV12-5
ASGLARRTSTDTQY
>TRBJ2-3|TRBV27
ASSPKRGALFDTQY
>TRBJ2-1|TRBV6-5
ASSLQGHEQF
>TRBJ2-2|TRBV19
ASLRGSGELF
>TRBJ2-1|TRBV4-2
ASSLGVSYNEQF
>TRBJ1-2|TRBV4-1
ASSQDGPRYYGYT
>.|TRBV29-1
SATGQGDEQY
>TRBJ2-3|TRBV6-6
ASRGTSGFTDTQY
>TRBJ2-5|TRBV14
ASSQEWAGGRETQY
>TRBJ1-1|TRBV5-4
ASSFSGNTEAF
>TRBJ2-1|TRBV30
AWSVLSREQF